The 27 T cell receptor beta chains given below trace back to one sample, sequenced in a study of OX40 agonist ivuxolimab in advanced cancers. Using immunoSEQ multiplex PCR, the repertoire was profiled, and TCRdb retains in-frame clones only, with some absent. The data contain 100,000 to 110,000 clones, 85% to 95% of them seen just once; the ten biggest clones take up roughly 0.56%. The source material was CD4+ or CD8+ T cells sorted from blood, sampled in a trial of the OX40 agonist ivuxolimab. These receptors all come from an adult with an advanced solid tumor such as melanoma, head and neck, liver or kidney cancer.

V and J are TRBV2 and TRBJ1-5; no firm D call. V was clipped by 0 bases and J by 9 bases, with 6 bases between them. CDR1 and CDR2 (germline): SNHLY, FYNNEI. The CDR3 is made up of 12 amino acids. CDR3 DNA sequence: TGTGCCAGCAGTGAAGCGCTAGGGCCCCAGCATTTT. It specifies CASSEALGPQHF. Supplemented by reference TRBV2 and TRBJ1-5, the full variable domain reads EPEVTQTPSHQVTQMGQEVILRCVPISNHLYFYWYRQILGQKVEFLVSFYNNEISEKSEIFDDQFSVERPDGSNFTLKIRSTKLEDSAMYFCASSEALGPQHFGDGTRLSIL.

The J gene is TRBJ2-7, the V gene TRBV27; 10 bases are shared with TRBD1. Germline-derived CDR1 and CDR2 are MNHEY and SMNVEV (reference sequence). Trimming at V came to 6 bases and at J to 2 bases, leaving 4 bases not matched to a gene. CDR3 length: 14 amino acids. CDR3 sequence: CASRLDRGPYEQYF. In DNA form, the CDR3 reads TGTGCCAGCAGATTAGACAGGGGGCCCTACGAGCAGTACTTC.

DNA for the CDR3: TGTGCCAGCAGTTTATACCATTACAGGGGAAGCTCCTACAATGAGCAGTTCTTC. Translating it yields CASSLYHYRGSSYNEQFF. The chain uses TRBV28 and TRBJ2-1, with TRBD1 matching 7 bases. J was trimmed by 0 bases and V by 1 base; bases with no gene match: 9. Per germline, CDR1 MDHEN and CDR2 SYDVKM. This CDR3 is 18 amino acids long.

V is TRBV7-9 and J is TRBJ2-7, with 10 bases identical to TRBD1. The J segment lost 6 bases and the V segment lost 2 bases, leaving 10 bases of the junction unmatched. Germline V gene data show CDR1 as SEHNR and CDR2 as FQNEAQ (reference sequence). This CDR3 has 16 residues. For the CDR3, the DNA is TGTGCCAGCAGCTTAAGGGGAGGACAGGGGGTTATCGAGCAGTACTTC. Amino acids: CASSLRGGQGVIEQYF.

V is TRBV7-8 and J is TRBJ1-3; TRBD1 might be the D (6 bases). The V end was cut by 8 bases, the J end by 4 bases, with 21 bases between. Germline CDR1 reads SGHVS; CDR2 reads FQNEAQ. The CDR3 spans 16 residues. CDR3 coding DNA: TGTGCCAGCCTCGACGGGGGGCCAGGATCCGGAAACACCATATATTTT. Translated: CASLDGGPGSGNTIYF.

CDR3 region: CASSADYEQYF. The DNA of the CDR3 is TGTGCCAGCAGCGCCGACTACGAGCAGTACTTC. The chain couples TRBV2 to TRBJ2-7; no reliable D call. Germline V gives CDR1 SNHLY, CDR2 FYNNEI. V was cut by 6 bases and J by 3 bases, with 6 bases left in between. The CDR3 contains 11 residues. Drawing the rest from reference TRBV2 and TRBJ2-7, the complete variable domain is EPEVTQTPSHQVTQMGQEVILRCVPISNHLYFYWYRQILGQKVEFLVSFYNNEISEKSEIFDDQFSVERPDGSNFTLKIRSTKLEDSAMYFCASSADYEQYFGPGTRLTVT.

The rearrangement joins TRBV6-5 to TRBJ1-4; weak D call: TRBD1 (5 bases). The CDR3 spans 14 residues. V was cut by 10 bases and J by 3 bases, with 15 bases left in between. Germline lookup yields CDR1 MNHEY and CDR2 SVGAGI. The CDR3 DNA is TGTGCCACCTCCTCAGGGACCTCTAATGAAAAACTGTTTTTT. It encodes CATSSGTSNEKLFF.

The chain combines TRBV18 with TRBJ1-1, with a weak D call TRBD1 (5 bases). The CDR3 is made up of 16 amino acids. The V end lost 3 bases, the J end lost 4 bases, and 18 bases lay between the germline ends. Germline CDR1 KGHSH, CDR2 LQKENI. CDR3 residues: CASSPGGPNLSTEAFF. The DNA of the CDR3 is TGTGCCAGCTCACCGGGGGGACCAAATTTGTCCACTGAAGCTTTCTTT.

CDR3 nucleotide sequence: TGTGCTAGTGGCCTTATCACAGATACGCAGTATTTT. Translation: CASGLITDTQYF. The chain uses TRBV12-5 and TRBJ2-3, with D hard to call. The germline V gene has CDR1 LGHNT and CDR2 FRNRAP. The CDR3 loop spans 12 amino acids. V was pared by 6 bases and J by 2 bases, with 6 bases between.

J is TRBJ1-5 and V is TRBV4-1, with D possibly being TRBD1 (6 bases). Germline values: CDR1 MGHRA, CDR2 YSYEKL. Trimming removed 0 bases at V and 0 bases at J, with 9 bases between. This CDR3 comprises 16 residues. The CDR3 is CASSQEPTGSNQPQHF. Written as DNA, the CDR3 is TGCGCCAGCAGCCAAGAACCGACAGGTAGCAATCAGCCCCAGCATTTT.

The chain couples TRBV30 to TRBJ1-5; 8 nucleotides align to TRBD1. J gave up 1 base and V 4 bases, and 6 bases lay outside the gene matches. The germline V gene has CDR1 GTSNPN and CDR2 SVGIG (reference sequence). The CDR3 spans 15 residues. CDR3 nucleotides: TGTGCCTGGACTCGACAGGGGACAAGCAATCAGCCCCAGCATTTT. Translating it yields CAWTRQGTSNQPQHF.

The chain carries TRBV5-1 and TRBJ2-1, with D uncertain. Germline CDR1 and CDR2: SGHRS and YFSETQ. V was trimmed by 3 bases and J by 0 bases, leaving 10 bases between them. The CDR3 extends over 15 amino acids. Here the CDR3 DNA reads TGCGCCAGCAGCTCGACTCCAAGCTCCTACAATGAGCAGTTCTTC. Translating gives CASSSTPSSYNEQFF. The variable domain in full, with the rest retrieved from reference TRBV5-1 and TRBJ2-1, is KAGVTQTPRYLIKTRGQQVTLSCSPISGHRSVSWYQQTPGQGLQFLFEYFSETQRNKGNFPGRFSGRQFSNSRSEMNVSTLELGDSALYLCASSSTPSSYNEQFFGPGTRLTVL.

The chain links TRBV2 to TRBJ2-5; TRBD1 is a possible D gene (5 bases). This CDR3 is built from 12 residues. The germline V and J ends were trimmed by 3 bases and 5 bases, with 7 bases remaining between them. Germline assignment: CDR1 SNHLY and CDR2 FYNNEI. For the CDR3, the DNA is TGTGCCAGCAGTGACAGGGATGAGACCCAGTACTTC. It specifies CASSDRDETQYF.

A few counts support this clone. The chain uses TRBV5-1 and TRBJ1-4; D is undetermined. Germline V gives CDR1 SGHRS, CDR2 YFSETQ. V dropped 0 bases and J dropped 3 bases, with 12 bases sitting between them. The CDR3 loop spans 16 amino acids. The CDR3 protein is CASSLGGNIANEKLFF. CDR3 nucleotides: TGCGCCAGCAGCTTGGGAGGGAACATCGCTAATGAAAAACTGTTTTTT.

CDR3 in DNA: TGTGCCAGCAAATCCCTGGGACAGGTCCACGAGCAGTACTTC. It is translated as CASKSLGQVHEQYF. The rearrangement links TRBV2 to TRBJ2-7; 8 bases are a match to TRBD1. Germline V gives CDR1 SNHLY, CDR2 FYNNEI. The CDR3 contains 14 residues. Trimming at V came to 7 bases and at J to 5 bases, leaving 10 bases not matched to a gene.

The chain's CDR3 is CASSNIRSSGNTIYF. The CDR3 DNA is TGTGCCAGCAGTAATATTCGGAGCTCTGGAAACACCATATATTTT. The chain combines TRBV25-1 with TRBJ1-3; D uncertain. The V gene lost 5 bases and the J gene lost 0 bases, with 11 bases spanning the gap. From germline, CDR1 is MGHDK and CDR2 SYGVNS. CDR3 length: 15 residues.

On this clone: Within the sample, other DNA sequences also encode this same CDR3. The genes are TRBV2 and TRBJ2-3; 13 positions agree with TRBD2. J gave up 3 bases and V 8 bases, and 2 bases lay outside the gene matches. This CDR3 is 14 amino acids long. Germline values: CDR1 SNHLY, CDR2 FYNNEI. Here the CDR3 DNA reads TGTGCCAGCGGACTAGCGGGAGTAACAGATACGCAGTATTTT. Protein product: CASGLAGVTDTQYF.

V and J are TRBV12-5 and TRBJ2-3; D is ambiguous. The CDR3 contains 13 residues. Germline V gene data show CDR1 as LGHNT and CDR2 as FRNRAP. Trimming pared 9 bases from V and 0 bases from J, leaving 10 bases between. CDR3 sequence reads: CASGRSSTDTQYF. The DNA of the CDR3 is TGTGCTAGCGGACGGTCTAGCACAGATACGCAGTATTTT.

The chain combines TRBV25-1 with TRBJ2-7; no reliable D call. Trimming removed 6 bases from V and 0 bases from J, with 6 bases in between. CDR1 and CDR2 from the germline V gene are MGHDK and SYGVNS. The CDR3 is 12 residues long. CDR3 nucleotide sequence: TGTGCCAGCAGAGAGACCTCCTACGAGCAGTACTTC. This gives the protein CASRETSYEQYF.

This clone was detected only once. The V gene is TRBV18, the J gene TRBJ2-3, with D possibly being TRBD1 or TRBD2 (6 bases each). Germline lookup yields CDR1 KGHSH and CDR2 LQKENI. V gave up 3 bases and J gave up 4 bases, with 11 bases separating them. The CDR3 totals 14 residues. CDR3 in amino acids: CASSPVGGADTQYF. The CDR3 DNA reads TGTGCCAGCTCACCCGTCGGGGGCGCAGATACGCAGTATTTT.

This chain connects TRBV7-2 to TRBJ2-1, with 7 positions matching TRBD1. J gave up 15 bases and V 5 bases, and 7 bases lay outside the gene matches. Germline V gene sequence: CDR1 SGHTA, CDR2 FQGNSA. This CDR3 region has 11 residues. Written as DNA, the CDR3 is TGTGCCAGCAGCGAAGACAGGGCCATGTTCTTC. Its translation is CASSEDRAMFF.

The chain couples TRBV6-1 to TRBJ1-4; D unclear. The CDR3 spans 15 residues. Trimming removed 3 bases at V and 8 bases at J, with 16 bases between. Per the germline V gene, CDR1 is MNHNS and CDR2 is SASEGT. As DNA, the CDR3 is TGTGCCAGCAGTGAGCCACGGACCCTTCAGGAAAAACTGTTTTTT. Encoded protein: CASSEPRTLQEKLFF.

The rearrangement links TRBV7-2 to TRBJ2-1; the D is unclear. The CDR3 totals 13 residues. Germline V gene lookup returns CDR1 SGHTA and CDR2 FQGNSA. Trimming shortened V by 1 base and J by 6 bases, and 7 bases separated the two germline ends. The CDR3 sequence is CASSLEWRNEQFF. The CDR3 DNA sequence: TGTGCCAGCAGCTTAGAGTGGCGCAATGAGCAGTTCTTC. Filled out from reference TRBV7-2 and TRBJ2-1, the complete variable domain reads GAGVSQSPSNKVTEKGKDVELRCDPISGHTALYWYRQSLGQGLEFLIYFQGNSAPDKSGLPSDRFSAERTGGSVSTLTIQRTQQEDSAVYLCASSLEWRNEQFFGPGTRLTVL.

This clone has only one observation. The V gene is TRBV5-1, the J gene TRBJ2-1, with D hard to call. CDR3 length: 14 residues. Germline CDR1 is SGHRS and CDR2 is YFSETQ. V lost 3 bases and J lost 0, with 7 bases in between. The CDR3 DNA is TGCGCCAGCAGCTCGGACGGCTCCTACAATGAGCAGTTCTTC. Translated, it gives CASSSDGSYNEQFF.

V and J are TRBV29-1 and TRBJ2-2; D gene uncertain. The CDR3 covers 11 residues. CDR1 is SQVTM, CDR2 ANQGSEA, per germline. V lost 4 bases to trimming and J lost 5 bases, with 5 bases between them. The CDR3 is CSVADTGELFF. CDR3 nucleotides: TGCAGCGTTGCGGATACCGGGGAGCTGTTTTTT.

This chain uses TRBV11-3 with TRBJ2-5; D is tentatively TRBD1 or TRBD2 (5 bases each). V lost 5 bases and J lost 3, with 22 bases in between. The germline CDR1 and CDR2 sequences are SGHNT and YENEEA. The CDR3 consists of 17 residues. The CDR3 DNA sequence: TGTGCCAGCAGCAGTCTGAACCCGGGACGCCTAAAAGAGACCCAGTACTTC. As protein: CASSSLNPGRLKETQYF.

The rearrangement joins TRBV12-5 to TRBJ2-2, with 10 nucleotides matching TRBD2. The V and J ends lost 6 bases and 6 bases, in that order; junction bases with no gene match: 13. The CDR3 runs to 17 residues. Looked up from germline, CDR1 is LGHNT and CDR2 is FRNRAP. CDR3 sequence (DNA): TGTGCTAGTGGGGATACATTAGCGGGAGGTTTATCCGGGGAGCTGTTTTTT. Protein: CASGDTLAGGLSGELFF.